Below, 29 T cell receptor beta chains from the same sample are listed, as sequenced in a study of T cells in Graves' hyperthyroidism and ophthalmopathy. Researchers took RNA transcripts and amplified the TCR beta CDR3 regions from them. A first-round RT-PCR of the TCR CDR3 used the HTBI primer set. Using its own MiXCR run on the multiplex PCR reads, TCRdb lists one record per CDR3 protein. The sample lists approximately 710,000 distinct CDR3 sequences, approximately 15% occurring once. Sequencing used blood. The source is a man aged 50 to 59 with Graves' hyperthyroidism.

This clonotype was counted between two and nine times. A much more abundant neighbour one base away suggests this may be a read error. The V and J genes are TRBV28 and TRBJ1-1; the match to TRBD1 covers 7 bases. Trimming cost V 9 bases and J 1 base; bases outside gene matches: 11. Germline V CDR1 and CDR2: MDHEN, SYDVKM. The CDR3 spans 15 residues. CDR3 loop: CASVSARQGNTEAFF. The CDR3, as DNA: TGTGCCAGTGTTAGTGCGAGACAGGGGAACACTGAAGCTTTCTTT.

This clonotype was observed a handful of times. V usage is TRBV27 and J usage is TRBJ2-7, with D maybe TRBD1 (7 bases). CDR1 is MNHEY, CDR2 SMNVEV, per germline (reference sequence). Trimming stripped 2 bases from V and 1 base from J, with 12 bases between. CDR3 size: 15 residues. The CDR3 DNA sequence: TGTGCCAGCAGTTTAAAGACAGGGAGGTCCTACGAGCAGTACTTC. Translating it yields CASSLKTGRSYEQYF.

This chain uses TRBV11-2 with TRBJ1-2; 7 nucleotides align to TRBD1. After removal of 5 bases from V and 2 bases from J, the junction contained 5 bases not matched to a gene. CDR3 length: 14 residues. Germline V lookup: CDR1 SGHAT, CDR2 FQNNGV. The CDR3 is CASSPLTGNYGYTF. The DNA of the CDR3 is TGTGCCAGCAGCCCACTGACAGGGAACTATGGCTACACCTTC. The complete variable domain, with remaining parts taken from reference TRBV11-2 and TRBJ1-2, reads EAGVAQSPRYKIIEKRQSVAFWCNPISGHATLYWYQQILGQGPKLLIQFQNNGVVDDSQLPKDRFSAERLKGVDSTLKIQPAKLEDSAVYLCASSPLTGNYGYTFGSGTRLTVV.

This clonotype was detected only a few times. The chain combines TRBV28 with TRBJ2-7; the D gene is possibly TRBD1 (6 bases). The CDR3 is 13 residues long. Trimming took 7 bases from V and 9 from J, leaving 19 bases between them. Germline loops: CDR1 MDHEN, CDR2 SYDVKM. The CDR3 bases are TGTGCCAGCATCAGAGAGCAGGGGAGTCGGCAGTACTTC. It is translated as CASIREQGSRQYF. The full variable domain, with the rest looked up from reference TRBV28 and TRBJ2-7, is DVKVTQSSRYLVKRTGEKVFLECVQDMDHENMFWYRQDPGLGLRLIYFSYDVKMKEKGDIPEGYSVSREKKERFSLILESASTNQTSMYLCASIREQGSRQYFGPGTRLTVT.

This clonotype was seen at least ten times. This chain connects TRBV11-2 to TRBJ2-1, with TRBD1 as a possible D gene (5 bases). This CDR3 has 15 residues. The germline CDR1 and CDR2 sequences are SGHAT and FQNNGV. Trimming removed 4 bases from V and 7 bases from J, with 17 bases in between. As DNA, the CDR3 is TGTGCCAGCAGCTCTGGCTGGGGCGTGGGGAATGAGCAGTTCTTC. Translating it yields CASSSGWGVGNEQFF.

Comments on this clonotype: This CDR3 fails to terminate in the conserved phenylalanine or tryptophan, so it likely reflects a read error. This sequence joins TRBV4-1 and TRBJ2-2; D gene unclear. Looked up from germline, CDR1 is MGHRA and CDR2 is YSYEKL. Trimming took 2 bases from V and 4 from J, leaving 11 bases between them. The CDR3 has 15 amino acids. The DNA for the CDR3 is TGCGCCAGCAGCCAATGGTCTGCGCGCACCGGGGAGCTGTTTTTG. This encodes CASSQWSARTGELFL.

This clonotype was detected many times. This chain uses TRBV28 with TRBJ2-1; 7 bases fit TRBD1. V dropped 3 bases and J dropped 3; count of bases not matched to a gene: 2. The CDR3 extends over 14 amino acids. The germline gives CDR1 MDHEN, CDR2 SYDVKM. The CDR3, as DNA: TGTGCCAGCAGTTTCGACAGGGTCTACAATGAGCAGTTCTTC. Translation: CASSFDRVYNEQFF.

This clonotype was observed at least ten times. The chain recombines TRBV11-1 with TRBJ1-5, with a tentative D call TRBD1 (6 bases). Germline V lookup: CDR1 SGHAT, CDR2 FQDESV (reference sequence). There are 15 residues in the CDR3. Trimming took 1 base from V and 3 from J, leaving 10 bases between them. CDR3 residues: CASSLGSGANQPQHF. The DNA for the CDR3 is TGTGCCAGCAGCTTAGGATCAGGGGCCAATCAGCCCCAGCATTTT.

The chain couples TRBV5-1 to TRBJ2-2, with D perhaps TRBD2 (6 bases). The CDR3 extends over 15 amino acids. Trimming removed 5 bases at V and 3 bases at J, with 14 bases between. Per the germline V gene, CDR1 is SGHRS and CDR2 is YFSETQ. The CDR3 loop reads CASRPGGIDTGELFF. CDR3 in DNA: TGCGCCAGCAGACCCGGCGGGATCGACACCGGGGAGCTGTTTTTT.

This chain links TRBV6-1 with TRBJ2-3, with 12 bases that match TRBD2. Trimming at V came to 5 bases and at J to 3 bases, leaving 6 bases not matched to a gene. Germline V gene data show CDR1 as MNHNS and CDR2 as SASEGT. The CDR3 sequence is 16 residues long. CDR3 loop: CASSRPLAGGTDTQYF. CDR3 nucleotide sequence: TGTGCCAGCAGTCGTCCCCTAGCGGGAGGGACAGATACGCAGTATTTT.

There are a few counts of this clonotype. Its ends do not fully match the called genes, so a read error is possible. This sequence joins TRBV6-2 or TRBV6-3 and TRBJ2-3; the D gene is possibly TRBD1 (5 bases). Germline CDR1 and CDR2: MNHEY and SVGEGT. There are 13 residues in the CDR3. This chain's CDR3 is CASSYRPKDTQSF. CDR3 DNA sequence: TGTGCCAGCAGTTACCGACCTAAGGACACGCAGTCTTTT.

This clonotype was observed many times. V is TRBV28 and J is TRBJ1-2, with 11 nucleotides matching TRBD1. Germline assignment: CDR1 MDHEN and CDR2 SYDVKM. The V gene end was trimmed by 8 bases and the J gene end by 4 bases; junction bases not matched to a gene: 6. CDR3 length: 14 residues. The CDR3 DNA reads TGTGCCAGCCAAACGGACAGGGGGCCCTATGGCTACACCTTC. Translated: CASQTDRGPYGYTF.

This clonotype was detected many times. This CDR3 reads CASNKGTGQGYGYTF. CDR3 bases: TGTGCCAGCAACAAAGGGACGGGACAAGGATATGGCTACACCTTC. The V gene is TRBV6-2 or TRBV6-3, the J gene TRBJ1-2, with D possibly being TRBD1 (6 bases). The CDR3 is 15 residues long. Germline lookup yields CDR1 MNHEY and CDR2 SVGEGT. Trimming took 7 bases from V and 5 from J, leaving 20 bases between them.

This clonotype showed up many times. J is TRBJ1-1 and V is TRBV7-9; D perhaps matches TRBD1 (6 bases). The CDR3 has 12 amino acids. V was cut by 6 bases and J by 5 bases, with 10 bases left in between. Germline CDR1 is SEHNR and CDR2 is FQNEAQ (reference sequence). CDR3 loop: CASSEGGTEAFF. In DNA form, the CDR3 reads TGTGCCAGCAGTGAAGGGGGAACTGAAGCTTTCTTT.

This clonotype was picked up a small number of times. The chain is built from TRBV27 and TRBJ2-7, with TRBD1 identical over 9 bases. CDR3 length: 15 residues. The germline V gene encodes CDR1 MNHEY and CDR2 SMNVEV (reference sequence). V gave up 2 bases and J gave up 4 bases; unmatched junction bases: 6. CDR3 coding DNA: TGTGCCAGCAGTTTAGAAACAGGGGGCTTTTACGAGCAGTACTTC. Its protein product is CASSLETGGFYEQYF.

This clonotype appeared many times. The chain carries TRBV3-1 and TRBJ1-2; D is uncertain. This CDR3 is 13 amino acids long. From germline, CDR1 is LGHDT and CDR2 YNNKEL (reference sequence). V lost 1 base and J 7 bases, leaving 10 bases between the germline ends. In DNA form, the CDR3 reads TGTGCCAGCAGCCAAGCAGGATACGGTGGCTACACCTTC. Protein sequence: CASSQAGYGGYTF.

This clonotype was seen once. The CDR3 nucleotides read TGTGCCACCAGTGATTTTACCGCGGGAAGCAATCAGCCCCAGCATTTT. Its translation: CATSDFTAGSNQPQHF. V is TRBV24-1 and J is TRBJ1-5; D not certain. Germline loops: CDR1 KGHDR, CDR2 SFDVKD. The CDR3 is 16 residues long. The V end lost 1 base, the J end lost 1 base, and 10 bases lay between the germline ends.

The rearrangement links TRBV4-2 to TRBJ2-3, with 8 bases lining up with TRBD2. Per the germline V gene, CDR1 is LGHNA and CDR2 is YNFKEQ. The CDR3 loop spans 20 amino acids. V lost 3 bases and J lost 0; bases outside the gene matches: 17. The CDR3 protein is CASSHPTRVASGQSTDTQYF. For the CDR3, the DNA is TGTGCCAGCAGCCACCCGACCCGGGTGGCTAGCGGGCAGAGCACAGATACGCAGTATTTT.

The sample holds many counts of this clonotype. The genes are TRBV2 and TRBJ1-2, with 8 bases that match TRBD1. Germline lookup yields CDR1 SNHLY and CDR2 FYNNEI. V was clipped by 7 bases and J by 8 bases; unmatched bases: 12. This CDR3 has 14 residues. CDR3 loop: CASTREQGASGYTF. The CDR3 DNA is TGTGCCAGCACGAGGGAGCAGGGGGCGAGCGGCTACACCTTC. The full variable domain, its missing parts supplied by reference TRBV2 and TRBJ1-2, is EPEVTQTPSHQVTQMGQEVILRCVPISNHLYFYWYRQILGQKVEFLVSFYNNEISEKSEIFDDQFSVERPDGSNFTLKIRSTKLEDSAMYFCASTREQGASGYTFGSGTRLTVV.

There are many counts of this clonotype. The chain links TRBV2 to TRBJ1-4; D is possibly TRBD1 (5 bases). V was trimmed by 2 bases and J by 8 bases, leaving 12 bases between them. Germline V CDR1 and CDR2: SNHLY, FYNNEI. The CDR3 covers 14 residues. The CDR3 sequence: CASSERGGREKLFF. The CDR3 DNA reads as TGTGCCAGCAGTGAAAGGGGCGGTCGAGAAAAACTGTTTTTT.

This chain joins TRBV7-9 and TRBJ2-6; the match to TRBD1 covers 11 bases. J gave up 2 bases and V 5 bases, and 5 bases lay outside the gene matches. Germline values: CDR1 SEHNR, CDR2 FQNEAQ (reference sequence). The CDR3 covers 17 residues. The CDR3 coding sequence is TGTGCCAGCAGCCGGACAGGGGGCTTAACTGGGGCCAACGTCCTGACTTTC. Its protein is CASSRTGGLTGANVLTF.

The table lists this clonotype with many counts. This sequence joins TRBV2 and TRBJ2-5; perhaps TRBD2 as D (5 bases). This CDR3 spans 14 amino acids. V gave up 2 bases and J gave up 0 bases, with 7 bases separating them. CDR1 is SNHLY, CDR2 FYNNEI, per germline. The CDR3 reads CASSEQDYQETQYF. The CDR3 nucleotides are TGTGCCAGCAGTGAACAGGACTACCAAGAGACCCAGTACTTC.

This clonotype was seen more than once but under ten times. This chain links TRBV4-3 with TRBJ2-1; 12 positions match TRBD2. Germline lookup yields CDR1 LGHNA and CDR2 YSLEER. CDR3 length equals 18 residues. Trimming took 0 bases from V and 2 from J; bases not matched to a gene: 5. The CDR3 DNA reads as TGCGCCAGCAGCCAAGATCAAACTAGCGGGAGGCCCTACAATGAGCAGTTCTTC. Protein product: CASSQDQTSGRPYNEQFF.

This clonotype was counted many times. The V gene is TRBV2, the J gene TRBJ1-2; D is unresolved. Trimming shortened V by 3 bases and J by 7 bases, and 9 bases separated the two germline ends. The CDR3 covers 12 residues. Per germline, CDR1 SNHLY and CDR2 FYNNEI. In nucleotides, the CDR3 is TGTGCCAGCAGTGAGGACTCCAGTGGCTACACCTTC. It yields the protein CASSEDSSGYTF.

Points on this clonotype: Just one base apart from a much larger clone, this may be a read error. The chain has TRBV10-3 and TRBJ1-2; weak D call: TRBD1 (5 bases). With 3 bases removed from V and 1 base from J, the gap between germline ends came to 12 bases. The CDR3 extends over 15 amino acids. Germline CDR1 and CDR2: ENHRY and SYGVKD. CDR3 sequence: CAISDREIVNYGYTF. In nucleotides, the CDR3 is TGTGCCATCAGTGACAGGGAAATCGTTAACTATGGCTACACCTTC.

There are many counts of this clonotype. The V call is TRBV3-1, the J call TRBJ2-3; 13 bases are a match to TRBD2. With 0 bases clipped from V and 3 bases from J, the junction kept 6 bases outside the gene matches. From germline, CDR1 is LGHDT and CDR2 YNNKEL (reference sequence). This CDR3 contains 18 residues. The DNA of the CDR3 is TGTGCCAGCAGCCAAGATCGGGGGACTAGCGGGACGACAGATACGCAGTATTTT. Translation gives CASSQDRGTSGTTDTQYF.

In this sample, this clonotype turned up many times. The J gene is TRBJ2-3, the V gene TRBV20-1; D gene unclear. The CDR3 extends over 13 amino acids. Trimming removed 3 bases at V and 3 bases at J, with 10 bases between. Germline CDR1 and CDR2: DFQATT and SNEGSKA (reference sequence). CDR3 sequence reads: CSASGEGTDTQYF. CDR3 sequence (DNA): TGCAGTGCTAGTGGCGAAGGGACAGATACGCAGTATTTT.

In this sample, this clonotype turned up many times. The V and J genes are TRBV5-1 and TRBJ1-1; no firm D call. Looked up from germline, CDR1 is SGHRS and CDR2 is YFSETQ. The CDR3 runs 15 residues. With 0 bases removed from V and 5 bases from J, the gap between germline ends came to 14 bases. CDR3 protein: CASSLDGEEWTEAFF. The DNA for the CDR3 is TGCGCCAGCAGCTTGGATGGGGAAGAGTGGACTGAAGCTTTCTTT. The entire variable domain, with the rest obtained from reference TRBV5-1 and TRBJ1-1, is as follows: KAGVTQTPRYLIKTRGQQVTLSCSPISGHRSVSWYQQTPGQGLQFLFEYFSETQRNKGNFPGRFSGRQFSNSRSEMNVSTLELGDSALYLCASSLDGEEWTEAFFGQGTRLTVV.

The chain recombines TRBV6-2 or TRBV6-3 with TRBJ1-5, with TRBD1 matching over 7 bases. This CDR3 contains 15 residues. J gave up 9 bases and V 6 bases, and 14 bases lay outside the gene matches. Germline CDR1 MNHEY, CDR2 SVGEGT. The DNA for the CDR3 is TGTGCCAGCAGCGAACAGGGGTTACCGGATAGGCCCCAGCATTTT. Translation: CASSEQGLPDRPQHF.